A single T cell receptor (beta chain) is shown here with its context. The antigen is not known. V was clipped by 7 bases and J by 0 bases, with 10 bases between them. This CDR3 has 15 amino acids. The germline CDR1 and CDR2 sequences are SNHLY and FYNNEI. The data originate from a study of OX40 agonist ivuxolimab in advanced cancers. The overall study: In this trial design, patients received ivuxolimab intravenously at 0.01 to 10 mg/kg every 2 weeks.

Study conclusions and caveats: The 0.1-3.0 mg/kg partial responders had among the lowest clonal expansion.

Sequencing used immunoSEQ multiplex PCR; TCRdb keeps in-frame clones, though not all of them. The data show about 37,000 clones, 80% to 90% seen once. Autoimmune disease history or systemic immunosuppression disqualified patients. The source was CD4+ or CD8+ T cells sorted from blood, collected in a trial of the OX40 agonist ivuxolimab. V gene TRBV2 combines with J gene TRBJ1-6, with D unresolved. This receptor was identified in an adult with an advanced solid tumor such as melanoma, head and neck, liver or kidney cancer. The CDR3 DNA reads TGTGCCAGCAATCTGCGGAGCTCCTATAATTCACCCCTCCACTTT. It encodes CASNLRSSYNSPLHF.